This is a list of T cell receptor beta chains from one sample in a study of cytomegalovirus exposure and HLA in healthy donors. Profiling relied on immunoSEQ multiplex PCR, and the TCRdb table lists in-frame clones only, not all of them. This table has fewer than 200,000 clones, 75% to 80% appearing once. Specimen: PBMCs. All receptors derive from a female donor in good health and CMV-seronegative. CDR3s include the opening cysteine and the closing phenylalanine or tryptophan. A D gene is named only where the DNA matches it firmly. Only some rows state a clone size, as once, few, many or a class for expanded clones.

D	size	V	J	CDR3	DNA
NA	NA	TRBV27	TRBJ1-3	CASSLWGGSAGSGNTIYF	TGTGCCAGCAGTTTATGGGGGGGGTCGGCTGGCTCTGGAAACACCATATATTTT
NA	NA	TRBV5-1	TRBJ1-2	CASSLWHRQDYGYTF	TGCGCCAGCAGCTTGTGGCACCGGCAGGACTATGGCTACACCTTC
NA	NA	TRBV5-4	TRBJ2-7	CASSTKTGSSYEQYF	TGTGCCAGCAGCACGAAAACAGGGAGCTCCTACGAGCAGTACTTC
TRBD2	NA	TRBV11-1	TRBJ2-1	CASSSGTSGSHEQFF	TGTGCCAGCAGCTCCGGGACTAGCGGGAGTCACGAGCAGTTCTTC
TRBD2	NA	TRBV7-9	TRBJ2-3	CSSSFLSGTRGGAIDTQYF	TGTTCCAGCAGCTTTCTATCGGGGACTAGAGGTGGGGCCATAGATACGCAGTATTTT
TRBD2	NA	TRBV2	TRBJ2-2	CASRALLAGGGSTGELFF	TGTGCCAGCAGAGCCCTACTAGCGGGAGGGGGAAGCACCGGGGAGCTGTTTTTT
TRBD2	NA	TRBV27	TRBJ2-1	CASSLEPGTRRNEQFF	TGTGCCAGCAGTTTAGAACCCGGGACTAGACGCAATGAGCAGTTCTTC
NA	few	TRBV11-2	TRBJ2-6	CASSPSSGANVLTF	TGTGCCAGCAGCCCCAGCTCTGGGGCCAACGTCCTGACTTTC
TRBD1	NA	TRBV18	TRBJ1-3	CASSQTETGVGGNTIYF	TGTGCCAGCTCGCAAACGGAGACAGGGGTCGGTGGAAACACCATATATTTT
TRBD2	few	TRBV4-1	TRBJ2-3	CASSHSLAGGRSDTQYF	TGCGCCAGCAGCCATTCCTTAGCGGGGGGGCGTTCAGATACGCAGTATTTT
NA	NA	TRBV19	TRBJ1-2	CASSIGGEVYGYTF	TGTGCCAGTAGTATAGGAGGGGAGGTCTATGGCTACACCTTC
NA	NA	TRBV27	TRBJ2-7	CASSFSGGWVYEQYF	TGTGCCAGCAGTTTTTCGGGGGGCTGGGTCTACGAGCAGTACTTC
NA	once	TRBV28	TRBJ1-2	CASRPTEGYGYTF	TGTGCCAGCAGACCTACAGAGGGCTATGGCTACACCTTC
TRBD1	once	TRBV5-6	TRBJ1-5	CASSLSGQPYSNQPQHF	TGTGCCAGCAGCTTGTCGGGACAGCCCTATAGCAATCAGCCCCAGCATTTT
TRBD2	NA	TRBV2	TRBJ2-3	CASSEEAGVGGTQYF	TGTGCCAGCAGTGAGGAGGCGGGAGTGGGGGGTACGCAGTATTTT
TRBD1	NA	TRBV6-4	TRBJ2-4	CASTRTGTGNFGKNIQYF	TGTGCCAGCACCCGAACTGGGACAGGGAATTTTGGCAAAAACATTCAGTACTTC
TRBD1	NA	TRBV15	TRBJ1-2	CATSRQDRGPGYGYTF	TGTGCCACCAGCAGGCAAGACAGGGGGCCTGGCTATGGCTACACCTTC
NA	NA	TRBV5-6	TRBJ1-1	CASSLSNEAFF	TGTGCCAGCAGCTTGTCTAATGAAGCTTTCTTT
TRBD1	NA	TRBV6-5	TRBJ2-7	CASSYSPDRPSYEQYF	TGTGCCAGCAGTTACTCGCCGGACAGGCCCTCCTACGAGCAGTACTTC
NA	NA	TRBV7-3	TRBJ2-2	CASSPRGARYTGELFF	TGTGCCAGCAGCCCGCGCGGGGCGCGGTACACCGGGGAGCTGTTTTTT
NA	NA	TRBV5-1	TRBJ2-7	CASSFLSSYEQYF	TGCGCCAGCAGCTTCCTGAGCTCCTACGAGCAGTACTTC
TRBD2	NA	TRBV5-1	TRBJ2-1	CASTTSGSVTNEQFF	TGCGCCAGCACAACTAGCGGGAGCGTCACCAATGAGCAGTTCTTC
TRBD1	NA	TRBV19	TRBJ2-7	CASSIQGATSYEQYF	TGTGCCAGTAGTATACAGGGGGCAACCTCCTACGAGCAGTACTTC
NA	NA	TRBV7-6	TRBJ2-2	CASSLYREKAGELFF	TGTGCCAGCAGCTTATACAGGGAGAAGGCCGGGGAGCTGTTTTTT
NA	NA	TRBV30	TRBJ2-5	CAWSPLMTRSQETQYF	TGTGCCTGGAGCCCTCTGATGACTAGATCCCAAGAGACCCAGTACTTC
NA	few	TRBV28	TRBJ1-2	CAIRDGSNYGYTF	TGTGCCATCCGGGACGGGAGTAACTATGGCTACACCTTC
TRBD1	NA	TRBV25-1	TRBJ1-4	CASKEDNRGIGKLFF	TGTGCCAGCAAAGAGGACAACAGGGGTATCGGTAAACTGTTTTTT
TRBD2	NA	TRBV15	TRBJ2-3	CATSAPGRELADTQYF	TGTGCCACCAGCGCGCCCGGGCGGGAGTTGGCAGATACGCAGTATTTT
NA	NA	TRBV4-1	TRBJ2-4	CASSQDKASLAKNIQYF	TGCGCCAGCAGCCAAGATAAGGCTAGCTTAGCCAAAAACATTCAGTACTTC
TRBD2	NA	TRBV7-9	TRBJ2-1	CTSRRGTSGGVWNEQFF	TGTACCAGCAGGAGAGGGACTAGCGGGGGGGTATGGAATGAGCAGTTCTTC
TRBD2	NA	TRBV7-8	TRBJ2-2	CASSLLAGNGELFF	TGTGCCAGCAGCTTGCTAGCGGGGAACGGGGAGCTGTTTTTT
NA	NA	TRBV19	TRBJ1-4	CASSITRDEKLFF	TGTGCCAGTAGTATTACCCGGGATGAAAAACTGTTTTTT
TRBD1	NA	TRBV6-1	TRBJ1-5	CASSDITGAGQPQHF	TGTGCCAGCAGCGACATAACAGGGGCTGGTCAGCCCCAGCATTTT
NA	NA	TRBV28	TRBJ1-1	CASRSVNTEAFF	TGTGCCAGCAGATCCGTGAACACTGAAGCTTTCTTT
TRBD1	NA	TRBV10-3	TRBJ1-1	CAISGKGQGITMNTEAFF	TGTGCCATCAGCGGCAAGGGACAGGGAATTACTATGAACACTGAAGCTTTCTTT
NA	NA	TRBV7-2	TRBJ1-2	CASSLMFQGDGYTF	TGTGCCAGCAGCTTAATGTTCCAAGGGGATGGCTACACCTTC
TRBD1	NA	TRBV13	TRBJ2-7	CASSSGTDYEQYF	TGTGCCAGCAGCTCTGGGACAGACTACGAGCAGTACTTC